This entry lists 9 T cell receptor beta chains sequenced from one sample in a study of persistence of HIV-infected CD4 T cells. This was the immunoSEQ version 4 assay in survey mode. Clones were read by immunoSEQ multiplex PCR, and TCRdb kept only the in-frame ones, dropping some. The data show more than 30,000 clones, with roughly 90% seen just once and approximately 1.2% held by the top ten. Nonspecific anti-CD3/anti-CD28 bead stimulation represents the broad CD4+ T cell repertoire. Sorting of responding CD4+ T cells relied on upregulated CD40 ligand together with CD69. Their target antigens are unknown. Sequencing was performed on CD4+ T cells sorted from PBMCs after approximately 20-hour stimulation, taken from a patient who received antiretroviral therapy. The receptor source for this set is an adult man with HIV who was CMV-seropositive.

J is TRBJ1-5 and V is TRBV4-1; 10 bases align to TRBD1. V was clipped by 3 bases and J by 5 bases; unmatched bases: 16. This CDR3 is 19 amino acids long. The germline V gene encodes CDR1 MGHRA and CDR2 YSYEKL. Here the CDR3 reads CASSQSWGTGASFDQPQHF. The CDR3 coding sequence is TGCGCCAGCAGCCAGTCCTGGGGGACAGGGGCCTCGTTTGATCAGCCCCAGCATTTT.

As concerns this clone: Germline is not matched at one junction end, which may reflect a read error. This rearrangement joins TRBV19 to TRBJ1-2; D call uncertain. Germline lookup yields CDR1 LNHDA and CDR2 SQIVND (reference sequence). CDR3 size: 12 residues. The CDR3 nucleotides read TGTACCAGTAGTCCTACTAACTATGGCTACACCTTC. As protein: CTSSPTNYGYTF. The full variable domain, with the rest looked up from reference TRBV19 and TRBJ1-2, is DGGITQSPKYLFRKEGQNVTLSCEQNLNHDAMYWYRQDPGQGLRLIYYSQIVNDFQKGDIAEGYSVSREKKESFPLTVTSAQKNPTAFYLCTSSPTNYGYTFGSGTRLTVV.

J is TRBJ2-1 and V is TRBV5-4; 12 positions agree with TRBD2. CDR3 length: 16 amino acids. V gave up 1 base and J gave up 7 bases; unmatched junction bases: 6. From germline, CDR1 is SGHNT and CDR2 YYREEE (reference sequence). This CDR3 is CASSLLTSGGGNEQFF. Written as DNA, the CDR3 is TGTGCCAGCAGCTTGTTGACTAGCGGGGGAGGGAATGAGCAGTTCTTC.

The CDR3: CASSKTGANYGYTF. The CDR3 DNA sequence: TGTGCCAGCAGTAAGACAGGAGCTAACTATGGCTACACCTTC. The chain carries TRBV27 and TRBJ1-2; a possible D gene is TRBD1 (6 bases). V shed 5 bases and J shed 0 bases, with 10 bases lying between them. CDR3 length equals 14 residues. Germline V CDR1 and CDR2: MNHEY, SMNVEV (reference sequence).

The genes are TRBV2 and TRBJ2-3, with TRBD1 matching 7 bases. Per the germline V gene, CDR1 is SNHLY and CDR2 is FYNNEI. This CDR3 spans 15 amino acids. The junction had 4 bases not matched to a gene; V was cut back by 4 bases and J by 0 bases. CDR3 coding DNA: TGTGCCAGCAGTGTGGACAGGTCTAGCACAGATACGCAGTATTTT. Translated, it gives CASSVDRSSTDTQYF.

V usage is TRBV5-5 and J usage is TRBJ2-5; 10 nucleotides agree with TRBD2. This CDR3 spans 16 amino acids. After removal of 1 base from V and 5 bases from J, the junction contained 8 bases not matched to a gene. The germline V gene encodes CDR1 SGHKS and CDR2 YYEKEE (reference sequence). Written as DNA, the CDR3 is TGTGCCAGCAGCTTGAAAGCGGGAGGGCCAATTGAGACCCAGTACTTC. Its translation is CASSLKAGGPIETQYF.

The chain has TRBV5-1 and TRBJ1-2, with D perhaps TRBD1 (5 bases). The CDR3 consists of 14 residues. The germline V gene has CDR1 SGHRS and CDR2 YFSETQ. V was trimmed by 2 bases and J by 2 bases, leaving 10 bases between them. The CDR3 here is CASSFRAGNYGYTF. DNA of the CDR3: TGCGCCAGCAGCTTTAGGGCAGGGAACTATGGCTACACCTTC.

The genes are TRBV9 and TRBJ2-2; tentatively, D is TRBD2 (6 bases). This CDR3 comprises 14 residues. V gave up 3 bases and J gave up 6 bases, with 12 bases separating them. Looked up from germline, CDR1 is SGDLS and CDR2 is YYNGEE. DNA of the CDR3: TGTGCCAGCAGCGCCCGGGAGATAGCCGGGGAGCTGTTTTTT. Protein: CASSAREIAGELFF.

The rearrangement joins TRBV7-2 to TRBJ1-3, with a weak D call TRBD1 (5 bases). This CDR3 spans 17 amino acids. In germline, CDR1 is SGHTA, CDR2 FQGNSA. V was cut by 2 bases and J by 0 bases, with 14 bases left in between. DNA of the CDR3: TGTGCCAGCAGCTTAACAGGCAGCTCCCTCTCTGGAAACACCATATATTTT. This translates into CASSLTGSSLSGNTIYF.